The 28 T cell receptor beta chains reported below all come from one sample, sequenced in a study of cytotoxic CD8 clonotypes in ibrutinib-treated CLL. Some clones are missing from TCRdb's copy, which holds only in-frame ones; the method was immunoSEQ multiplex PCR. The sample holds some 150,000 clones; 79% are singletons and the top ten take about 13%. This sample comprised PBMCs, obtained after 12 months of ibrutinib treatment. These receptors were taken from a human donor with chronic lymphocytic leukemia.

This clone was recorded a few times. This rearrangement joins TRBV6-4 to TRBJ2-1; 11 bases are shared with TRBD1. The CDR3 has 14 amino acids. Unmatched junction bases numbered 0, after V lost 2 bases and J lost 6 bases. Germline CDR1 MRHNA, CDR2 SNTAGT. The CDR3 sequence: CASSDGTGGNEQFF. The CDR3 nucleotides read TGTGCCAGCAGTGACGGGACAGGGGGCAATGAGCAGTTCTTC.

This chain joins TRBV6-5 and TRBJ2-7; 8 nucleotides line up with TRBD1. The CDR3 is 14 amino acids. After removal of 2 bases from V and 5 bases from J, the junction contained 5 bases not matched to a gene. Per germline, CDR1 MNHEY and CDR2 SVGAGI. CDR3 in amino acids: CASSYETGVHEQYF. DNA for the CDR3: TGTGCCAGCAGTTACGAGACAGGGGTTCACGAGCAGTACTTC.

Note on this clone: This sample also contains other DNA sequences that code for the same CDR3. This rearrangement joins TRBV9 to TRBJ2-3; D not resolved. This CDR3 spans 15 amino acids. Germline CDR1 is SGDLS and CDR2 is YYNGEE. V lost 0 bases to trimming and J lost 1 base, with 9 bases between them. CDR3 protein: CASSVVPSGTDTQYF. In nucleotides, the CDR3 is TGTGCCAGCAGCGTAGTCCCCTCGGGCACAGATACGCAGTATTTT.

The chain carries TRBV7-9 and TRBJ2-7; 11 bases line up with TRBD2. The germline gives CDR1 SEHNR, CDR2 FQNEAQ (reference sequence). CDR3 size: 19 residues. J gave up 5 bases and V 5 bases, and 20 bases lay outside the gene matches. In nucleotides, the CDR3 is TGTGCCAGCAGCCCCGGCCCGGAGACTAGCGGGACTCTCGGGAACGAGCAGTACTTC. This sequence encodes CASSPGPETSGTLGNEQYF.

DNA of the CDR3: TGTGCCAGCAGTTACTCAGGTGTAGGAGATACGCAGTATTTT. Translation gives CASSYSGVGDTQYF. The V call is TRBV6-5, the J call TRBJ2-3, with D hard to call. Germline V CDR1 and CDR2: MNHEY, SVGAGI. There are 14 residues in the CDR3. The V and J ends lost 0 bases and 5 bases respectively, with 9 bases between them.

The chain recombines TRBV6-5 with TRBJ1-4; no clear D gene. Trimming left V 5 bases short and J 0 bases short, with 7 bases between. This CDR3 has 14 amino acids. Germline values: CDR1 MNHEY, CDR2 SVGAGI. The CDR3 protein is CASSRTSTNEKLFF. The CDR3 nucleotides are TGTGCCAGCAGTAGGACCTCAACTAATGAAAAACTGTTTTTT.

This clone was recorded only once. This rearrangement joins TRBV28 to TRBJ1-5, with D maybe TRBD1 (6 bases). The CDR3 covers 16 residues. Per germline, CDR1 MDHEN and CDR2 SYDVKM. V gave up 6 bases and J gave up 0 bases, with 15 bases separating them. The CDR3 region is CASSLKTGNSNQPQHF. The CDR3 coding sequence is TGTGCCAGCAGCCTAAAGACAGGTAATAGCAATCAGCCCCAGCATTTT.

This chain connects TRBV5-1 to TRBJ2-7; TRBD1 aligns across 10 bases. This CDR3 region has 14 residues. Germline assignment: CDR1 SGHRS and CDR2 YFSETQ. Trimming took 3 bases from V and 3 from J; bases not matched to a gene: 3. The CDR3 DNA reads TGCGCCAGCAGCTCCGGGACAGGGGTCTACGAGCAGTACTTC. Amino acid sequence: CASSSGTGVYEQYF.

The V and J genes are TRBV5-6 and TRBJ1-2, with 9 positions matching TRBD1. Germline CDR1 SGHDT, CDR2 YYEEEE. The CDR3 covers 14 residues. The J segment lost 8 bases and the V segment lost 2 bases, leaving 7 bases of the junction unmatched. CDR3 sequence reads: CASSFGQGLGGYTF. CDR3 coding DNA: TGTGCCAGCAGCTTTGGACAGGGGTTAGGGGGCTACACCTTC.

The rearrangement uses TRBV7-6 and TRBJ2-7, with 8 bases identical to TRBD1. Germline V gene lookup returns CDR1 SGHVS and CDR2 FNYEAQ. V shed 5 bases, J shed 3 bases, and the junction held 6 bases outside the gene matches. The CDR3 has 14 residues. DNA of the CDR3: TGTGCCAGCAGCCGCGACAGGGGAGGCTACGAGCAGTACTTC. Translation gives CASSRDRGGYEQYF.

This clone was detected a few times. This chain uses TRBV10-1 with TRBJ1-1; D gene unclear. The CDR3 totals 11 residues. Germline V gene sequence: CDR1 WNHNN, CDR2 SYGVQD (reference sequence). With 4 bases removed from V and 7 bases from J, the gap between germline ends came to 7 bases. The CDR3 bases are TGCGCCAGCAGTGGCGGGAATGAAGCTTTCTTT. It translates to CASSGGNEAFF.

The V call is TRBV11-2, the J call TRBJ2-3; a possible D gene is TRBD2 (6 bases). Germline CDR1 reads SGHAT; CDR2 reads FQNNGV. V was trimmed by 2 bases and J by 9 bases, leaving 27 bases between them. The CDR3 is 18 residues long. Written as DNA, the CDR3 is TGTGCCAGCAGCTTATACTTGACACGGCGGGACTCACAGAGAACGCAGTATTTT. Amino acid sequence: CASSLYLTRRDSQRTQYF.

The rearrangement links TRBV7-2 to TRBJ2-2; D gene uncertain. CDR3 length: 14 residues. Trimming pared 1 base from V and 10 bases from J, leaving 13 bases between. Germline V lookup: CDR1 SGHTA, CDR2 FQGNSA. The CDR3 DNA sequence: TGTGCCAGCAGCTTAGGCACTCCAATGGTGGAGCTGTTTTTT. This translates into CASSLGTPMVELFF.

J is TRBJ1-2 and V is TRBV6-5; D is ambiguous. The CDR3 contains 14 residues. Trimming left V 0 bases short and J 7 bases short, with 12 bases between. Per the germline V gene, CDR1 is MNHEY and CDR2 is SVGAGI. The CDR3 DNA reads as TGTGCCAGCAGTTACTCGAAGAGGGAGGGTGGCTACACCTTC. Encoded protein: CASSYSKREGGYTF.

The rearrangement links TRBV30 to TRBJ2-7; TRBD2 matches at 12 bases. J gave up 7 bases and V 4 bases, and 8 bases lay outside the gene matches. There are 14 residues in the CDR3. CDR1 GTSNPN and CDR2 SVGIG come from the germline V gene (reference sequence). CDR3 loop: CAWTSGRASWEQYF. The CDR3 DNA sequence: TGTGCCTGGACTAGCGGGAGGGCCTCTTGGGAGCAGTACTTC.

The genes are TRBV28 and TRBJ2-7; the D gene is possibly TRBD2 (5 bases). The CDR3 is 13 amino acids. Trimming pared 6 bases from V and 4 bases from J, leaving 13 bases between. From germline, CDR1 is MDHEN and CDR2 SYDVKM. CDR3 sequence reads: CASSRTGIYEQYF. As DNA, the CDR3 is TGTGCCAGCAGCCGGACTGGTATTTACGAGCAGTACTTC.

The chain combines TRBV7-3 with TRBJ2-1, with no clear D. The CDR3 is 14 amino acids. V was trimmed by 2 bases and J by 8 bases, leaving 13 bases between them. Germline CDR1 is SGHTA and CDR2 is FQGTGA. CDR3 sequence reads: CASSLVGPWDEQFF. The CDR3 coding sequence is TGTGCCAGCAGCTTAGTTGGGCCCTGGGATGAGCAGTTCTTC.

The chain links TRBV30 to TRBJ2-1, with D possibly being TRBD2 (6 bases). From germline, CDR1 is GTSNPN and CDR2 SVGIG (reference sequence). The CDR3 has 13 residues. V was pared by 4 bases and J by 5 bases, with 12 bases between. The DNA of the CDR3 is TGTGCCTGGAACGCGCGGGGAAACAATGAGCAGTTCTTC. It is translated as CAWNARGNNEQFF. The full variable domain, in which reference TRBV30 and TRBJ2-1 provide the parts outside the CDR3, is SQTIHQWPATLVQPVGSPLSLECTVEGTSNPNLYWYRQAAGRGLQLLFYSVGIGQISSEVPQNLSASRPQDRQFILSSKKLLLSDSGFYLCAWNARGNNEQFFGPGTRLTVL.

V usage is TRBV6-4 and J usage is TRBJ2-1; D possibly corresponds to TRBD2 (5 bases). The ends were cut back, 4 bases at V and 6 bases at J, with 10 bases in the middle. The CDR3 runs 13 residues. Germline-derived CDR1 and CDR2 are MRHNA and SNTAGT. CDR3 nucleotide sequence: TGTGCCAGCAGTGGTTCTAGCAGCAATGAGCAGTTCTTC. Amino acid sequence: CASSGSSSNEQFF.

The chain links TRBV5-6 to TRBJ2-7; no clear D. Between the trimmed V and J ends, which lost 0 bases and 2 bases, there was a span of 6 bases. The CDR3 consists of 13 residues. Germline V gives CDR1 SGHDT, CDR2 YYEEEE. In DNA form, the CDR3 reads TGTGCCAGCAGCTTGGGCAGACCCTACGAGCAGTACTTC. As protein: CASSLGRPYEQYF.

The chain carries TRBV6-1 and TRBJ2-7; tentative D call: TRBD1 (6 bases). The germline V gene has CDR1 MNHNS and CDR2 SASEGT. Trimming took 4 bases from V and 0 from J, leaving 13 bases between them. The CDR3 contains 15 residues. This CDR3 is CASSGRQAYSYEQYF. For the CDR3, the DNA is TGTGCCAGCAGTGGACGACAGGCGTACTCCTACGAGCAGTACTTC.

The rearrangement links TRBV5-1 to TRBJ2-5; D remains unclear. The V end was cut by 0 bases, the J end by 4 bases, with 10 bases between. The CDR3 sequence is 14 residues long. Germline CDR1 reads SGHRS; CDR2 reads YFSETQ. In DNA form, the CDR3 reads TGCGCCAGCAGCTTGGACCCATCCCGAGAGACCCAGTACTTC. This encodes CASSLDPSRETQYF.

As DNA, the CDR3 is TGTGCCAGCAGCCCAACGGGGGCTGTGGGTACGCAGTATTTT. Translated: CASSPTGAVGTQYF. The chain links TRBV9 to TRBJ2-3, with D tentatively TRBD1 or TRBD2 (6 bases each). The V gene lost 4 bases and the J gene lost 8 bases, with 17 bases spanning the gap. Germline values: CDR1 SGDLS, CDR2 YYNGEE. The CDR3 is 14 amino acids.

The J gene is TRBJ1-3, the V gene TRBV4-1, with D perhaps matching TRBD1 (6 bases). The germline CDR1 and CDR2 sequences are MGHRA and YSYEKL. The CDR3 is 15 residues long. V was cut by 0 bases and J by 4 bases, with 10 bases left in between. The CDR3 region is CASSQEGQGGNTIYF. The CDR3 nucleotides read TGCGCCAGCAGCCAAGAAGGCCAGGGGGGAAACACCATATATTTT.

Note on this clone: At one end the junction does not follow the germline gene, possibly because of a read error. J is TRBJ2-7 and V is TRBV7-7; 12 nucleotides line up with TRBD1. Germline V gene lookup returns CDR1 SSHAT and CDR2 FNYEAQ (reference sequence). The CDR3 extends over 15 amino acids. CDR3 sequence: CASSLGQGATYEQYF. Written as DNA, the CDR3 is TGTGCTAGCAGCTTGGGACAGGGGGCCACCTACGAGCAGTACTTC.

The sample holds a few counts of this clone. The V and J genes are TRBV19 and TRBJ2-6; D is ambiguous. The V end was cut by 2 bases, the J end by 1 base, with 9 bases between. The V gene's germline CDR1 is LNHDA and CDR2 SQIVND (reference sequence). The CDR3 totals 16 residues. DNA for the CDR3: TGTGCCAGTAGTATAACGAAGGGTTCTGGGGCCAACGTCCTGACTTTC. Translated: CASSITKGSGANVLTF. Using reference TRBV19 and TRBJ2-6 for the parts outside the CDR3, the full variable domain is DGGITQSPKYLFRKEGQNVTLSCEQNLNHDAMYWYRQDPGQGLRLIYYSQIVNDFQKGDIAEGYSVSREKKESFPLTVTSAQKNPTAFYLCASSITKGSGANVLTFGAGSRLTVL.

J is TRBJ2-7 and V is TRBV6-6, with no clear D. This CDR3 contains 15 residues. Germline V CDR1 and CDR2: MNHNY, SVGAGI (reference sequence). Trimming removed 2 bases from V and 2 bases from J, with 13 bases in between. CDR3 bases: TGTGCCAGCAGTTACGCCCCAGCACTGGCCTACGAGCAGTACTTC. Amino acids: CASSYAPALAYEQYF.

The J gene is TRBJ1-5, the V gene TRBV27; D unresolved. The germline V gene encodes CDR1 MNHEY and CDR2 SMNVEV (reference sequence). This CDR3 has 16 residues. V shed 0 bases and J shed 0 bases, with 9 bases lying between them. CDR3 loop: CASSLSGRYSNQPQHF. DNA for the CDR3: TGTGCCAGCAGTTTATCAGGACGTTATAGCAATCAGCCCCAGCATTTT.